The next 5 T cell receptor beta chains were all read from a single sample in a study of PD-1 and CTLA-4 blockade in melanoma (dated by TCRdb to the early 2020s). The library was made by the immunoSEQ multiplex PCR assay. Not all clones reach the TCRdb copy of this immuneACCESS table, which keeps in-frame sequences only. Checked studies attribute under half of the gap to unresolved V genes and leave the rest unexplained. This sample gives tens of thousands of clones in total; around 90% of them show up just once. 5% to 7.5% of the sample rests with the top ten. This material consisted of CD8+ T cells from peripheral blood, taken from a patient given anti-PD-1 treatment. The receptors stem from a human donor with melanoma.

The chain links TRBV6-6 to TRBJ1-1, with TRBD1 as a possible D gene (5 bases). This CDR3 region has 12 residues. Germline CDR1 is MNHNY and CDR2 is SVGAGI (reference sequence). V was trimmed by 4 bases and J by 4 bases, leaving 7 bases between them. In nucleotides, the CDR3 is TGTGCCAGCAGTTCAGGGCCCACTGAAGCTTTCTTT. Translating gives CASSSGPTEAFF.

V and J are TRBV28 and TRBJ1-1; D unresolved. V was shortened by 8 bases and J by 5 bases, with 9 bases between the two germline ends. Germline V lookup: CDR1 MDHEN, CDR2 SYDVKM. The CDR3 runs 11 residues. The CDR3 reads CASRRGTEAFF. The CDR3 coding sequence is TGTGCCAGCCGGCGGGGAACTGAAGCTTTCTTT.

Here the CDR3 DNA reads TGTGCCAGCAGTGAAGAGTACAGGGACCCCTACAATGAGCAGTTCTTC. This translates into CASSEEYRDPYNEQFF. This chain uses TRBV6-1 with TRBJ2-1; D might be TRBD1 (6 bases). The germline V and J ends were trimmed by 1 base and 2 bases, with 12 bases remaining between them. Germline values: CDR1 MNHNS, CDR2 SASEGT. This CDR3 is 16 amino acids long.

The chain recombines TRBV7-9 with TRBJ1-1; TRBD1 might be the D (6 bases). V was pared by 5 bases and J by 3 bases, with 7 bases between. CDR1 and CDR2 (germline): SEHNR, FQNEAQ (reference sequence). The CDR3 has 12 amino acids. CDR3 sequence: CASSPGDTEAFF. The CDR3 nucleotides read TGTGCCAGCAGCCCAGGGGACACTGAAGCTTTCTTT.

Points on this clone: Compared with germline, one end of the junction differs, possibly owing to a read error. This chain connects TRBV2 to TRBJ1-2; TRBD1 aligns across 10 bases. This CDR3 region has 11 residues. The V gene's germline CDR1 is SNHLY and CDR2 FYNNEI. CDR3 DNA sequence: TGTGCCAGCAGTCTAGGGACAGGGGCGATCTTC. As protein: CASSLGTGAIF. The whole variable domain, remainder taken from reference TRBV2 and TRBJ1-2, is EPEVTQTPSHQVTQMGQEVILRCVPISNHLYFYWYRQILGQKVEFLVSFYNNEISEKSEIFDDQFSVERPDGSNFTLKIRSTKLEDSAMYFCASSLGTGAIFGSGTRLTVV.